This T cell receptor beta chain was profiled in a study of yellow fever vaccine responses in identical twins. V was pared by 4 bases and J by 5 bases, with 14 bases between. Germline V lookup: CDR1 DFQATT, CDR2 SNEGSKA (reference sequence). The CDR3 sequence is 13 residues long. TCRdb re-derived calls from the RT-PCR reads in MiXCR, one entry per CDR3 protein. The sample records about 5,800 distinct CDR3 sequences, about 69% being singletons. This material consisted of T cells from blood (PBMCs), unsorted or a sorted subset (not recorded which), taken before or after yellow fever vaccination (not recorded which). The sequence came from a young woman who received the yellow fever vaccine. The V call is TRBV20-1, the J call TRBJ2-5; maybe TRBD2 (6 bases). The CDR3 protein is CSAKITGGETQYF. CDR3 sequence (DNA): TGCAGTGCTAAGATTACAGGAGGGGAGACCCAGTACTTC.